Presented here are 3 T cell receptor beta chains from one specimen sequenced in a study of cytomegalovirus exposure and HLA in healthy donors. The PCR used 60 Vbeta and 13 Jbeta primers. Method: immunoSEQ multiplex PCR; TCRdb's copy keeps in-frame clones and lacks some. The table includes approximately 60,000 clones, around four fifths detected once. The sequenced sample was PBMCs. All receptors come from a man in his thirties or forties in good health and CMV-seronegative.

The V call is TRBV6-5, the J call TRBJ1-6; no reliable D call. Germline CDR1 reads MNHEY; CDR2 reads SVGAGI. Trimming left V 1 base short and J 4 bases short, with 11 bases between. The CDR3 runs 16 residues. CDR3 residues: CASSYFREGYNSPLHF. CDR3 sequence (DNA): TGTGCCAGCAGTTACTTCCGAGAGGGATATAATTCACCCCTCCACTTT.

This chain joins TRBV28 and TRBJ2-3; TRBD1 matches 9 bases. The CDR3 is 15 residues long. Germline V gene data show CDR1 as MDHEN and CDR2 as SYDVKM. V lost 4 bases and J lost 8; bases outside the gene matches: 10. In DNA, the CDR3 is TGTGCCAGCAGTTCTTCCGGGACAGGGTCGCGTACGCAGTATTTT. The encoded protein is CASSSSGTGSRTQYF.

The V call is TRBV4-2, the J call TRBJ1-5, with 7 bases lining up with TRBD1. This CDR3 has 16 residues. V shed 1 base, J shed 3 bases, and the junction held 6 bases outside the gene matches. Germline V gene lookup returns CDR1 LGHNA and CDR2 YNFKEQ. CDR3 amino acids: CASSQGMGQYNQPQHF. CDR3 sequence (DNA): TGTGCCAGCAGCCAAGGCATGGGACAGTACAATCAGCCCCAGCATTTT.